This T cell receptor (beta chain) originates from a study of T cell responses to AZD1222 COVID-19 vaccine. Germline CDR1 is LNHDA and CDR2 is SQIVND (reference sequence). Trimming left V 5 bases short and J 4 bases short, with 15 bases between. The CDR3 extends over 16 amino acids. Sequenced by immunoSEQ multiplex PCR; TCRdb stores in-frame clones only, minus some. This sample carries some 180,000 clones, just over 90% of them seen once, and the ten largest clones take 1.5% to 2%. The TCR sequence derives from an adult who received the AZD1222 COVID-19 vaccine. The sample was peripheral blood, taken 28 days after the second AZD1222 dose. This chain links TRBV19 with TRBJ1-6; D is ambiguous. The CDR3 sequence is CASSLGSVLYNSPLHF. The CDR3 region has the DNA TGTGCCAGTAGTCTCGGGTCAGTCTTGTATAATTCACCCCTCCACTTT.